The 24 T cell receptor beta chains presented below share a single source sample, sequenced in a study of blood T cell repertoires in COVID-19. Profiled with immunoSEQ multiplex PCR; TCRdb holds only in-frame clones, not every one. Of 130,000 to 150,000 clones listed, 75% to 85% are singletons. Sequencing was performed on peripheral blood. These receptors originate from a woman between 45 and 60 years old in a cohort sampled during active or convalescent COVID-19.

The chain couples TRBV10-1 to TRBJ2-7; possible D gene TRBD2, 6 bases. CDR1 and CDR2 from the germline V gene are WNHNN and SYGVQD (reference sequence). The CDR3 is 17 amino acids. Trimming shortened V by 3 bases and J by 0 bases, and 18 bases separated the two germline ends. CDR3 DNA: TGCGCCAGCAGTGACGGGTCCGGGGACTGTAGCTCCTACGAGCAGTACTTC. Translating it yields CASSDGSGDCSSYEQYF.

The chain uses TRBV7-6 and TRBJ1-3; TRBD1 might be the D (5 bases). Germline CDR1 is SGHVS and CDR2 is FNYEAQ. V dropped 1 base and J dropped 0 bases, with 13 bases sitting between them. CDR3 size: 17 residues. In nucleotides, the CDR3 is TGTGCCAGCAGCTTAGGGCAGGGCCTACACTCTGGAAACACCATATATTTT. Protein: CASSLGQGLHSGNTIYF. The whole variable domain, remainder taken from reference TRBV7-6 and TRBJ1-3, is GAGVSQSPRYKVTKRGQDVALRCDPISGHVSLYWYRQALGQGPEFLTYFNYEAQQDKSGLPNDRFSAERPEGSISTLTIQRTEQRDSAMYRCASSLGQGLHSGNTIYFGEGSWLTVV.

This rearrangement joins TRBV11-2 to TRBJ2-7, with TRBD2 as a possible D gene (5 bases). The CDR3 has 14 residues. Germline loops: CDR1 SGHAT, CDR2 FQNNGV. V lost 5 bases and J lost 0, with 11 bases in between. Here the CDR3 reads CASSTGSSSYEQYF. The CDR3 nucleotides are TGTGCCAGCAGCACGGGGTCTAGCTCCTACGAGCAGTACTTC.

V gene TRBV3-1 (or the pseudogene TRBV3-2) combines with J gene TRBJ2-7, with TRBD1 matching 7 bases. CDR1 LGHDT and CDR2 YNNKEL come from the germline V gene (reference sequence). Trimming removed 3 bases from V and 1 base from J; junction bases left unmatched: 6. The CDR3 is 15 residues long. The CDR3 sequence: CASSQPADRSYEQYF. CDR3 bases: TGTGCCAGCAGCCAGCCCGCGGACAGGTCCTACGAGCAGTACTTC.

This rearrangement joins TRBV2 to TRBJ1-6, with no clear D. The germline CDR1 and CDR2 sequences are SNHLY and FYNNEI. V lost 2 bases to trimming and J lost 7 bases, with 6 bases between them. The length of the CDR3 is 13 residues. CDR3: CASSENGNSPLHF. CDR3 in DNA: TGTGCCAGCAGTGAAAATGGCAATTCACCCCTCCACTTT. Full variable domain (rest looked up from reference TRBV2 and TRBJ1-6): EPEVTQTPSHQVTQMGQEVILRCVPISNHLYFYWYRQILGQKVEFLVSFYNNEISEKSEIFDDQFSVERPDGSNFTLKIRSTKLEDSAMYFCASSENGNSPLHFGNGTRLTVT.

The genes are TRBV18 and TRBJ2-5, with 8 bases fitting TRBD1. With 0 bases clipped from V and 5 bases from J, the junction kept 5 bases outside the gene matches. Germline V gives CDR1 KGHSH, CDR2 LQKENI. The CDR3 is 15 residues long. The CDR3: CASSPPSGGSETQYF. The CDR3 DNA sequence: TGTGCCAGCTCACCACCTTCAGGGGGCTCCGAGACCCAGTACTTC.

This clone was seen just once. This sequence joins TRBV6-6 and TRBJ2-7; the D gene is possibly TRBD1 (5 bases). CDR1 and CDR2 from the germline V gene are MNHNY and SVGAGI (reference sequence). CDR3 length: 14 residues. Trimming cost V 0 bases and J 3 bases, with 9 bases left between them. The CDR3 loop is CASSYSGQLYEQYF. The CDR3 DNA reads as TGTGCCAGCAGTTACTCGGGGCAGCTCTACGAGCAGTACTTC.

The chain links TRBV6-2 or TRBV6-3 to TRBJ2-7, with TRBD1 matching over 7 bases. Trimming at V came to 2 bases and at J to 2 bases, leaving 6 bases not matched to a gene. Germline-derived CDR1 and CDR2 are MNHEY and SVGEGT. The CDR3 loop spans 15 amino acids. CDR3 loop: CASSYRQGTPYEQYF. The CDR3 DNA reads TGTGCCAGCAGTTACAGACAGGGAACTCCCTACGAGCAGTACTTC.

V and J are TRBV5-6 and TRBJ2-7; 10 positions match TRBD1. Germline V gives CDR1 SGHDT, CDR2 YYEEEE. This CDR3 contains 13 residues. V was clipped by 3 bases and J by 3 bases; unmatched bases: 0. CDR3 in DNA: TGTGCCAGCAGCTGGGACAGGGGCTACGAGCAGTACTTC. Residues: CASSWDRGYEQYF.

The rearrangement links TRBV6-5 to TRBJ2-2, with TRBD1 matching 7 bases. CDR3 length: 15 residues. Trimming took 2 bases from V and 5 from J; bases not matched to a gene: 5. Germline V CDR1 and CDR2: MNHEY, SVGAGI. The CDR3 sequence is CASSYDRESTGELFF. The CDR3 DNA sequence: TGTGCCAGCAGTTACGACAGGGAATCGACCGGGGAGCTGTTTTTT.

This clone has only a few counts. The rearrangement uses TRBV7-9 and TRBJ2-1; D is perhaps TRBD2 (5 bases). The CDR3 covers 16 residues. The V gene lost 5 bases and the J gene lost 6 bases, with 20 bases spanning the gap. Germline CDR1 reads SEHNR; CDR2 reads FQNEAQ (reference sequence). The CDR3 nucleotides are TGTGCCAGCAGCCCCAGCGGAGGATCCTCTGGCAATGAGCAGTTCTTC. Protein sequence: CASSPSGGSSGNEQFF. Based on the CDR3 plus reference TRBV7-9 and TRBJ2-1, the full variable domain is DTGVSQNPRHKITKRGQNVTFRCDPISEHNRLYWYRQTLGQGPEFLTYFQNEAQLEKSRLLSDRFSAERPKGSFSTLEIQRTEQGDSAMYLCASSPSGGSSGNEQFFGPGTRLTVL.

This chain connects TRBV18 to TRBJ1-5; D is possibly TRBD1 (5 bases). CDR3 length: 12 residues. Trimming left V 4 bases short and J 8 bases short, with 9 bases between. In germline, CDR1 is KGHSH, CDR2 LQKENI. CDR3 in amino acids: CASSQEGEPQHF. The CDR3 nucleotides read TGTGCCAGCTCACAGGAAGGGGAGCCCCAGCATTTT.

This chain joins TRBV12-3 or TRBV12-4 and TRBJ1-2, with TRBD1 as a possible D gene (5 bases). The CDR3 has 12 residues. Trimming cost V 9 bases and J 4 bases, with 12 bases left between them. CDR3 sequence reads: CASMLGGYGYTF. The DNA for the CDR3 is TGTGCCAGTATGCTGGGGGGCTATGGCTACACCTTC.

The chain joins TRBV2 to TRBJ2-1, with TRBD2 matching over 7 bases. From germline, CDR1 is SNHLY and CDR2 FYNNEI. J was trimmed by 4 bases and V by 4 bases; bases with no gene match: 7. The CDR3 extends over 15 amino acids. The CDR3 reads CASSAGGGGYNEQFF. The CDR3 DNA is TGTGCCAGCAGTGCCGGTGGGGGGGGTTACAATGAGCAGTTCTTC.

The rearrangement joins TRBV19 to TRBJ2-1; 9 nucleotides line up with TRBD2. This CDR3 region has 15 residues. From germline, CDR1 is LNHDA and CDR2 SQIVND (reference sequence). J lost 3 bases, V lost 5 bases, and 5 bases had no gene match. CDR3 DNA sequence: TGTGCCAGTAGTCCAAGACTAGCGGTCTACAATGAGCAGTTCTTC. It translates to CASSPRLAVYNEQFF.

The J gene is TRBJ1-1, the V gene TRBV19; tentatively, D is TRBD1 (6 bases). Trimming removed 1 base at V and 7 bases at J, with 7 bases between. Germline CDR1 is LNHDA and CDR2 is SQIVND (reference sequence). This CDR3 contains 12 residues. CDR3 nucleotides: TGTGCCAGTAGTATAGTCAGGGGTGAAGCTTTCTTT. Residues: CASSIVRGEAFF.

The V call is TRBV12-5, the J call TRBJ2-7; TRBD2 agrees at 14 bases. The CDR3 totals 15 residues. V gave up 6 bases and J gave up 4 bases; unmatched junction bases: 5. The V gene's germline CDR1 is LGHNT and CDR2 FRNRAP. CDR3 DNA sequence: TGTGCTAGTGGCCCCGGACTAGCGGGGGGATACGAGCAGTACTTC. Its protein is CASGPGLAGGYEQYF. Complete variable domain (other parts from reference TRBV12-5 and TRBJ2-7): DARVTQTPRHKVTEMGQEVTMRCQPILGHNTVFWYRQTMMQGLELLAYFRNRAPLDDSGMPKDRFSAEMPDATLATLKIQPSEPRDSAVYFCASGPGLAGGYEQYFGPGTRLTVT.

The chain has TRBV9 and TRBJ2-3, with D possibly matching TRBD2 (5 bases). The CDR3 totals 15 residues. Germline loops: CDR1 SGDLS, CDR2 YYNGEE. V dropped 0 bases and J dropped 4 bases, with 12 bases sitting between them. CDR3 in DNA: TGTGCCAGCAGCGTAGGGACGGGGTCGGCAGATACGCAGTATTTT. Translation: CASSVGTGSADTQYF.

The chain employs TRBV6-5 and TRBJ1-5; 9 nucleotides line up with TRBD1. CDR3 length equals 13 residues. Germline CDR1 reads MNHEY; CDR2 reads SVGAGI. J lost 6 bases, V lost 6 bases, and 3 bases had no gene match. CDR3 bases: TGTGCCAGCAGACCGGACAGGGGTCAGCCCCAGCATTTT. As protein: CASRPDRGQPQHF.

The J gene is TRBJ1-5, the V gene TRBV27; 9 nucleotides line up with TRBD1. The junction had 6 bases not matched to a gene; V was cut back by 5 bases and J by 1 base. CDR1 is MNHEY and CDR2 is SMNVEV in the germline V gene (reference sequence). The CDR3 has 16 residues. The CDR3 loop is CASSPQGQGSNQPQHF. The CDR3 DNA sequence: TGTGCCAGCAGTCCGCAGGGACAGGGCAGCAATCAGCCCCAGCATTTT.

Only one count was recorded for this clone. V gene TRBV7-2 combines with J gene TRBJ2-1; D gene uncertain. Trimming cost V 7 bases and J 0 bases, with 7 bases left between them. The germline V gene has CDR1 SGHTA and CDR2 FQGNSA. CDR3 length equals 13 residues. The CDR3 protein is CASNIYSYNEQFF. The CDR3 DNA sequence: TGTGCCAGCAATATCTACTCCTACAATGAGCAGTTCTTC. The variable domain in full, completed from reference TRBV7-2 and TRBJ2-1, reads GAGVSQSPSNKVTEKGKDVELRCDPISGHTALYWYRQSLGQGLEFLIYFQGNSAPDKSGLPSDRFSAERTGGSVSTLTIQRTQQEDSAVYLCASNIYSYNEQFFGPGTRLTVL.

CDR3 sequence reads: CASSQDLGLTLSYEQYF. The CDR3, as DNA: TGTGCCAGCAGCCAAGATCTCGGACTCACACTTTCCTACGAGCAGTACTTC. The J gene is TRBJ2-7, the V gene TRBV3-1 (or the pseudogene TRBV3-2), with D possibly being TRBD2 (5 bases). CDR1 LGHDT and CDR2 YNNKEL come from the germline V gene (reference sequence). The CDR3 consists of 17 residues. Trimming left V 0 bases short and J 1 base short, with 16 bases between.

This clone was observed a few times. Here the CDR3 reads CATSAGPGFAETQYF. The CDR3 nucleotides read TGTGCCACCAGTGCAGGTCCAGGGTTCGCAGAGACCCAGTACTTC. The rearrangement links TRBV24-1 to TRBJ2-5; D may be TRBD1 (5 bases). Germline loops: CDR1 KGHDR, CDR2 SFDVKD. V shed 5 bases and J shed 4 bases, with 16 bases lying between them. The CDR3 covers 15 residues.

The chain is built from TRBV15 and TRBJ2-5, with a possible D match to TRBD2 (5 bases). This CDR3 is 15 amino acids long. CDR1 and CDR2 (germline): LNHNV, YYDKDF (reference sequence). The V gene lost 0 bases and the J gene lost 2 bases, with 10 bases spanning the gap. This chain's CDR3 is CATSRDRPGQETQYF. CDR3 bases: TGTGCCACCAGCAGAGATCGTCCGGGACAAGAGACCCAGTACTTC.